Listed below are T cell receptor beta chains from one sample, sequenced in a study of OX40 agonist ivuxolimab in advanced cancers. Generated by immunoSEQ multiplex PCR, the TCRdb table keeps only in-frame clones and is missing some. The data contain about 71,000 clones, roughly nine tenths of them singletons. This material consisted of CD4+ or CD8+ T cells sorted from blood, taken in a trial of the OX40 agonist ivuxolimab. These TCRs come from an adult with an advanced solid tumor such as melanoma, head and neck, liver or kidney cancer. The CDR3 runs from the conserved cysteine through the conserved F or W.

V gene	J gene	CDR3 protein
TRBV9	TRBJ2-4	CASSGRTRLVVSGKNIQYF
TRBV11-3	TRBJ2-5	CASSLETGEETQYF
TRBV6-1	TRBJ2-7	CASSELAVSSYEQYF
TRBV18	TRBJ2-5	CASSPEPGAYTQYF
TRBV28	TRBJ1-4	CASSFVQGLGEKLFF
TRBV5-6	TRBJ2-1	CASSQRSGSYNEQFF
TRBV25-1	TRBJ1-1	CASRPGCAFF
TRBV6-5	TRBJ1-4	CASSLQGDEKLFF
TRBV5-4	TRBJ2-3	CASSAGTATSTDTQYF
TRBV5-4	TRBJ2-3	CASSSREFSDTQYF
TRBV5-6	TRBJ2-3	CASSIRTDTQYF
TRBV5-4	TRBJ1-1	CASSLAGVGTEAFF
TRBV5-6	TRBJ2-1	CASNPAGTGGDNEQFF
TRBV5-1	TRBJ2-7	CASSLGQGLHEQYF